This TCR beta chain was sequenced for a study of a mutant IDH1 vaccine in newly diagnosed glioma. As to time point: week 47, end of study. The study gave 300 ug of mutant IDH1 20-mer peptide per vaccine dose, with topical imiquimod. As regards this clone: Its target is not known.

CDR3 length: 16 residues. Germline V CDR1 and CDR2: SGHKS, YYEKEE (reference sequence). Trimming shortened V by 2 bases and J by 5 bases, and 17 bases separated the two germline ends. Profiling relied on immunoSEQ multiplex PCR, and the TCRdb table lists in-frame clones only, not all of them. The table has tens of thousands of clones, 89% seen once. The chain couples TRBV5-5 to TRBJ2-1; D not resolved. This TCR came from a woman aged 45-60 years with glioma. This specimen consisted of PBMCs, obtained from a glioma patient whose treatment included an IDH1 peptide vaccine. The CDR3 spells CASSFTTLANHNEQFF. The CDR3 DNA is TGTGCCAGCAGCTTTACAACGTTAGCAAACCACAATGAGCAGTTCTTC.